The T cell receptor (beta chain) under discussion was sequenced for a study of T cells after yellow fever vaccination. Whole-study results and caveats: Abundant bulk-population clonotypes could contaminate the FACS-sorted repertoires. The study found a weaker secondary response that peaked faster, day 5 versus 15. Reappearing after the booster were most of the clones from primary vaccination (roughly 96% CD4, approximately 89% CD8).

This clonotype was picked up a small number of times. Its cognate antigen is unknown. CDR1 and CDR2 (germline): LNHNV, YYDKDF (reference sequence). V lost 0 bases, J lost 5 bases, and 10 bases lay in between. The CDR3 runs 14 residues. The authors made TCR cDNA by 5'RACE template switching, adding a universal primer site and UMIs. TCRdb re-called the 5' RACE reads through MiXCR, storing one row per CDR3 protein. The sample records under 200,000 distinct CDR3 sequences, 6% to 7.5% being singletons. The sample here was CD4+ T cells sorted from PBMCs, taken 5 days after the first yellow fever vaccination. This clonotype originated in a man aged 18 to 29 who received the YFV17D yellow fever vaccine. V and J are TRBV15 and TRBJ1-2; no clear D. The CDR3 nucleotides read TGTGCCACCAGCAGAGATCCAGACGGTTATGGCTACACCTTC. Its translation is CATSRDPDGYGYTF.